This TCR beta chain stems from a study of CD8 T cells in ankylosing spondylitis. The study, taken as a whole, reports: Significantly higher representation of disease-linked clones was reported for matched ankylosing spondylitis synovial fluid. Characteristic of ankylosing spondylitis blood, it appeared, was a TCR beta motif comprising several highly homologous variants.

Library preparation for TCR beta used quantitative 5'-RACE with molecular barcodes. TCRdb re-analysed the 5' RACE reads in MiXCR, keeping a single row per CDR3 protein. The sample has roughly 240,000 distinct CDR3 sequences, over 7% seen once. The CDR3 is made up of 13 amino acids. The germline gives CDR1 MNHNY, CDR2 SVGAGI (reference sequence). Trimming pared 2 bases from V and 1 base from J, leaving 6 bases between. This clonotype was observed a few times. As yet, its antigen is unknown. The specimen was blood, either unsorted or a sorted T cell fraction (not recorded which). V and J are TRBV6-6 and TRBJ2-7; weak D call: TRBD2 (6 bases). This receptor was taken from a female donor with ankylosing spondylitis or in good health (not recorded which). CDR3 loop: CASSYGTSYEQYF. CDR3 nucleotides: TGTGCCAGCAGTTACGGGACTTCCTACGAGCAGTACTTC.